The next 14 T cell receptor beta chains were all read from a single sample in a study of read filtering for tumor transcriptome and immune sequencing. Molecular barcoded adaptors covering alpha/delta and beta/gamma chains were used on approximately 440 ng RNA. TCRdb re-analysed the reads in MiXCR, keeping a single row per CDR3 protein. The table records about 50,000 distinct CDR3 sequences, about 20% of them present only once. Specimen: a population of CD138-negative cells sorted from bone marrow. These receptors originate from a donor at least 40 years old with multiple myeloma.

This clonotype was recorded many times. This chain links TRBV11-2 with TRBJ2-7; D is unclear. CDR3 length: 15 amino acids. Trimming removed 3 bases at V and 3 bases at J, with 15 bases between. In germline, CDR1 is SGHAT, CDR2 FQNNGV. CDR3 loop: CASSLIADPNYEQYF. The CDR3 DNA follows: TGTGCCAGCAGCTTGATTGCCGACCCCAACTACGAGCAGTACTTC.

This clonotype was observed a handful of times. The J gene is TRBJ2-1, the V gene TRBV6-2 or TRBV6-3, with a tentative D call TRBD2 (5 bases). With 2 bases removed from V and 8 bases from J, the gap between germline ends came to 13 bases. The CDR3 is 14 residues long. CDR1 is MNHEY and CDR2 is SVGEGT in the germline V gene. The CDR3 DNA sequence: TGTGCCAGCAGTTACGGTGGGAGTCGGGATGAGCAGTTCTTC. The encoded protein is CASSYGGSRDEQFF.

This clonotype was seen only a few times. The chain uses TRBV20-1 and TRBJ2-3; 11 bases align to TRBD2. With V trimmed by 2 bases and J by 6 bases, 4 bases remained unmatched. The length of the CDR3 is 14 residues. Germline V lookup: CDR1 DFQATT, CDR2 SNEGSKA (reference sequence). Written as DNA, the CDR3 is TGCAGTGCTAGACAGCTAGCGGGAGGTGATACGCAGTATTTT. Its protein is CSARQLAGGDTQYF.

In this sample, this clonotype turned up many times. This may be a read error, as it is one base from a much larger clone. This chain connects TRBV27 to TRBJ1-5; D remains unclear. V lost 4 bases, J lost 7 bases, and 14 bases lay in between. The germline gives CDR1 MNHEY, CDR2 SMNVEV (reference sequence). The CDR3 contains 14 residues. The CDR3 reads CASSSRPPWQPQHF. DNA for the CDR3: TGTGCCAGCAGTTCGAGGCCCCCGTGGCAGCCCCAGCATTTT.

CDR3 in DNA: TGTGCCAGCAGCTTAGTCCCAGGGCTCGCAGATACGCAGTATTTT. Protein: CASSLVPGLADTQYF. This chain uses TRBV7-2 with TRBJ2-3; D might be TRBD1 (5 bases). There are 15 residues in the CDR3. V dropped 1 base and J dropped 4 bases, with 12 bases sitting between them. CDR1 and CDR2 (germline): SGHTA, FQGNSA.

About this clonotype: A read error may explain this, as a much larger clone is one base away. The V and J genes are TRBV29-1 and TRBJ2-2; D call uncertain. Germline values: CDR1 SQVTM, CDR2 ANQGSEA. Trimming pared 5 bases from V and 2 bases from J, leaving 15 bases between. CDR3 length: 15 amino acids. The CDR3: CSVKNRALNTGELFF. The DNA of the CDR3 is TGCAGCGTTAAAAACCGGGCCCTAAACACCGGGGAGCTGTTTTTT.

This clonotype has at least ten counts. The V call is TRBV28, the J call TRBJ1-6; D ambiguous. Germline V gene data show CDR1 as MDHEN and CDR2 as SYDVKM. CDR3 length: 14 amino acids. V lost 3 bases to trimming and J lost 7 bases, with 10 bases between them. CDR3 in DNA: TGTGCCAGCAGTTTGAGGGATTTGAATTCACCCCTCCACTTT. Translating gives CASSLRDLNSPLHF.

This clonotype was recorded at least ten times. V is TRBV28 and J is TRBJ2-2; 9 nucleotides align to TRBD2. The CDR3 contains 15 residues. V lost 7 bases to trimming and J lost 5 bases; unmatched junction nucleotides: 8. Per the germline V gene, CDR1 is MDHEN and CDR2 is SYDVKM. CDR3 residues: CASISSGAGTGELFF. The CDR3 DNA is TGTGCCAGCATCTCTAGCGGGGCGGGAACCGGGGAGCTGTTTTTT. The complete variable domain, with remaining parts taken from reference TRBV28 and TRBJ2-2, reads DVKVTQSSRYLVKRTGEKVFLECVQDMDHENMFWYRQDPGLGLRLIYFSYDVKMKEKGDIPEGYSVSREKKERFSLILESASTNQTSMYLCASISSGAGTGELFFGEGSRLTVL.

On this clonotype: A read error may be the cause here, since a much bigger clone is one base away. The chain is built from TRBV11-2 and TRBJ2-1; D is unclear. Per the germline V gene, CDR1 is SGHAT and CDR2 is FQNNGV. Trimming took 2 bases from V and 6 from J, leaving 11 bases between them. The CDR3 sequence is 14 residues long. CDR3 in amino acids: CASSLTIRSNEQFF. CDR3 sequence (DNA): TGTGCCAGCAGCTTAACCATTAGGTCCAATGAGCAGTTCTTC.

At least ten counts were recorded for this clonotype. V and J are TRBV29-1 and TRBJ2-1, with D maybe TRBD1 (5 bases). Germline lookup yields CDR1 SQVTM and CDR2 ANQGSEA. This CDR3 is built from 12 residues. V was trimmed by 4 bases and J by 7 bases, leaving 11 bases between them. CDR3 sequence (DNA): TGCAGCGTTGGGGGCTTTCGGAATGAGCAGTTCTTC. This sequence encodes CSVGGFRNEQFF.

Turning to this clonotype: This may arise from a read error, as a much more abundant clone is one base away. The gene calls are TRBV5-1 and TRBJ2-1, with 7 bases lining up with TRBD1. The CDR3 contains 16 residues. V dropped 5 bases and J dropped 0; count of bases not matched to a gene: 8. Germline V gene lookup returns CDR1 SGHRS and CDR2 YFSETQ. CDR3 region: CASRLQGSSSYNEQFF. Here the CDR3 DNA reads TGCGCCAGCAGATTACAGGGGTCCAGCTCCTACAATGAGCAGTTCTTC.

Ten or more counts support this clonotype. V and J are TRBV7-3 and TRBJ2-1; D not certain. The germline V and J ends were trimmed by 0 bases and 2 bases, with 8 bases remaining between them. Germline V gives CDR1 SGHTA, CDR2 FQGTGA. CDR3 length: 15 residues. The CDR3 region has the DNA TGTGCCAGCAGCTTAACTAGCTCCCCCTACAATGAGCAGTTCTTC. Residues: CASSLTSSPYNEQFF.

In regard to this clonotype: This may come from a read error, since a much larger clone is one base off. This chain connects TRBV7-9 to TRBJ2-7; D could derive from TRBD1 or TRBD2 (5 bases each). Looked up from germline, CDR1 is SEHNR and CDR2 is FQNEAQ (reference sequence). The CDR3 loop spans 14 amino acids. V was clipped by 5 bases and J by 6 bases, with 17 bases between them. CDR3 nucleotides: TGTGCCAGCAGCCCTGGGACGTCACCCTGCGAGCAGTACTTC. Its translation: CASSPGTSPCEQYF. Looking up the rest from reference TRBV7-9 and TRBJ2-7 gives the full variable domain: DTGVSQNPRHKITKRGQNVTFRCDPISEHNRLYWYRQTLGQGPEFLTYFQNEAQLEKSRLLSDRFSAERPKGSFSTLEIQRTEQGDSAMYLCASSPGTSPCEQYFGPGTRLTVT.

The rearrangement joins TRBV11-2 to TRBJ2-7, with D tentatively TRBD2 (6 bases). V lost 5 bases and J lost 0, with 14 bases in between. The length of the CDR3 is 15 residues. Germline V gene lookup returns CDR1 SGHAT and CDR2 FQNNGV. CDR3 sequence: CASSPTNGSSYEQYF. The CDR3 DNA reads TGTGCCAGCAGCCCCACTAACGGGAGCTCCTACGAGCAGTACTTC. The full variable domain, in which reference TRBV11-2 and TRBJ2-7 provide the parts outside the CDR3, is EAGVAQSPRYKIIEKRQSVAFWCNPISGHATLYWYQQILGQGPKLLIQFQNNGVVDDSQLPKDRFSAERLKGVDSTLKIQPAKLEDSAVYLCASSPTNGSSYEQYFGPGTRLTVT.